Shown below are 24 T cell receptor beta chains from a single sample sequenced in a study of blood T cells in healthy people across ages. Next came a second PCR, run for about 7 to 12 cycles, which used a sample-barcoded 5' primer along with a J-beta primer mix. TCRdb reanalysed the 5' RACE reads using MiXCR and keeps one entry per CDR3 protein. The sample lists roughly 1,100,000 distinct CDR3 sequences, less than 25% occurring once. The same data also went into a second study, on T cells of mothers and their children.

Sample: blood. These receptors were taken from a girl aged 2 to 9 in good health.

V and J are TRBV5-6 and TRBJ2-5; D remains ambiguous. The J call may be faulty, since TRBJ2-7 better matches the DNA end. The CDR3 contains 12 residues. In germline, CDR1 is SGHDT, CDR2 YYEEEE. As DNA, the CDR3 is TGTGCCAGCAGCTGGGTGGGCTACGAGCAGTACTTC. The encoded protein is CASSWVGYEQYF.

The chain employs TRBV13 and TRBJ2-5; possible D gene TRBD2, 5 bases. Germline assignment: CDR1 PRHDT and CDR2 FYEKMQ (reference sequence). CDR3 length: 13 residues. V was cut by 5 bases and J by 6 bases, with 13 bases left in between. CDR3: CASSPLSEQTQYF. DNA of the CDR3: TGTGCCAGCAGCCCACTTAGCGAGCAGACCCAGTACTTC.

This clonotype was picked up one time. The chain carries TRBV29-1 and TRBJ2-3; a weak D match, TRBD1 (5 bases). The CDR3 runs to 11 residues. With 4 bases removed from V and 5 bases from J, the gap between germline ends came to 7 bases. Germline assignment: CDR1 SQVTM and CDR2 ANQGSEA. The CDR3, as DNA: TGCAGCGTTGGCAGGGAAGATACGCAGTATTTT. Amino acids: CSVGREDTQYF.

The chain recombines TRBV7-3 with TRBJ2-2; D call uncertain. V was trimmed by 4 bases and J by 11 bases, leaving 14 bases between them. The CDR3 runs to 13 residues. Germline V gene lookup returns CDR1 SGHTA and CDR2 FQGTGA. Written as DNA, the CDR3 is TGTGCCAGCAGCTCTTCCCTAGAGACCGAGCTGTTTTTT. It translates to CASSSSLETELFF.

This chain joins TRBV20-1 and TRBJ2-1; D is perhaps TRBD2 (6 bases). Trimming took off 0 bases at V and 1 base at J, with 13 bases between the two ends. This CDR3 comprises 16 residues. Germline CDR1 DFQATT, CDR2 SNEGSKA (reference sequence). The CDR3 bases are TGCAGTGCTAGAGATCGTCGACGGGGGTCCTACAATGAGCAGTTCTTC. Its protein is CSARDRRRGSYNEQFF.

This clonotype was seen more than once but under ten times. The chain combines TRBV3-1 with TRBJ2-1; no firm D call. Trimming cost V 2 bases and J 6 bases, with 17 bases left between them. The CDR3 contains 16 residues. The germline gives CDR1 LGHDT, CDR2 YNNKEL (reference sequence). CDR3 sequence (DNA): TGTGCCAGCAGCCAACCGAGATCCGGCTACAGCAATGAGCAGTTCTTC. Protein product: CASSQPRSGYSNEQFF.

The V call is TRBV2, the J call TRBJ2-5; no definite D call. Trimming shortened V by 1 base and J by 1 base, and 4 bases separated the two germline ends. The CDR3 runs 13 residues. CDR1 and CDR2 (germline): SNHLY, FYNNEI. This CDR3 reads CASSEVTQETQYF. CDR3 sequence (DNA): TGTGCCAGCAGTGAAGTTACCCAAGAGACCCAGTACTTC.

CDR3 loop: CASSANRGDTEAFF. The CDR3 DNA is TGTGCCAGCAGTGCAAACAGGGGAGACACTGAAGCTTTCTTT. The chain is built from TRBV6-2 or TRBV6-3 and TRBJ1-1, with 7 bases lining up with TRBD1. The V gene's germline CDR1 is MNHEY and CDR2 SVGEGT. Unmatched junction bases numbered 6, after V lost 5 bases and J lost 3 bases. CDR3 length equals 14 residues.

The V call is TRBV7-2, the J call TRBJ2-2; D gene unclear. CDR1 and CDR2 (germline): SGHTA, FQGNSA. CDR3 length equals 17 residues. With 8 bases removed from V and 1 base from J, the gap between germline ends came to 20 bases. The CDR3 DNA reads TGTGCCAGCGTCGTCGGCTGGCTAGGCGAGAACACCGGGGAGCTGTTTTTT. It codes for CASVVGWLGENTGELFF.

This clonotype was recorded a few times. The rearrangement links TRBV6-5 to TRBJ1-1; tentatively, D is TRBD1 (6 bases). The CDR3 has 14 amino acids. V dropped 6 bases and J dropped 7 bases, with 18 bases sitting between them. CDR1 is MNHEY and CDR2 is SVGAGI in the germline V gene. CDR3 in DNA: TGTGCCAGCAGCCGCACCACCAACAGGGTTGAAGCTTTCTTT. Amino acid sequence: CASSRTTNRVEAFF.

This clonotype turned up a few times. The chain combines TRBV28 with TRBJ2-3; the D gene is possibly TRBD2 (6 bases). V was trimmed by 8 bases and J by 4 bases, leaving 19 bases between them. Germline V CDR1 and CDR2: MDHEN, SYDVKM. This CDR3 spans 15 amino acids. CDR3 in amino acids: CASEPLADTSDTQYF. The CDR3 DNA reads as TGTGCCAGCGAGCCTTTAGCGGACACCTCAGATACGCAGTATTTT.

This clonotype appeared a few times. The rearrangement links TRBV29-1 to TRBJ2-5; D is undetermined. Trimming took 5 bases from V and 6 from J, leaving 10 bases between them. The length of the CDR3 is 11 residues. Germline V CDR1 and CDR2: SQVTM, ANQGSEA. CDR3 DNA sequence: TGCAGCGTTAGGTCTCCTAAGACCCAGTACTTC. It codes for CSVRSPKTQYF.

This clonotype was seen at least ten times. This chain connects TRBV7-9 to TRBJ2-1; the match to TRBD2 covers 11 bases. Germline V CDR1 and CDR2: SEHNR, FQNEAQ (reference sequence). The CDR3 sequence is 17 residues long. V lost 2 bases to trimming and J lost 3 bases; unmatched junction nucleotides: 6. The CDR3 reads CASSLPLTSGNYNEQFF. In DNA, the CDR3 is TGTGCCAGCAGCTTACCCTTGACTAGCGGGAACTACAATGAGCAGTTCTTC.

The chain combines TRBV7-2 with TRBJ2-7; perhaps TRBD2 as D (7 bases). The germline CDR1 and CDR2 sequences are SGHTA and FQGNSA. Deletions cut 3 bases from V and 3 bases from J, with 15 bases between. The CDR3 is 15 amino acids. The CDR3 loop reads CASSFEGGAIYEQYF. The DNA for the CDR3 is TGTGCCAGCAGCTTTGAGGGGGGGGCCATCTACGAGCAGTACTTC.

This clonotype was observed a few times. This chain uses TRBV12-3 or TRBV12-4 with TRBJ2-7; D gene uncertain. V lost 4 bases, J lost 3 bases, and 13 bases lay in between. The CDR3 is made up of 14 amino acids. The CDR3 reads CASSSLGLNYEQYF. The CDR3 coding sequence is TGTGCCAGCAGTTCCCTTGGATTAAACTACGAGCAGTACTTC.

A few counts support this clonotype. This chain connects TRBV3-1 to TRBJ1-3; D possibly corresponds to TRBD1 (5 bases). The CDR3 contains 19 residues. CDR1 and CDR2 from the germline V gene are LGHDT and YNNKEL (reference sequence). Trimming left V 0 bases short and J 0 bases short, with 18 bases between. CDR3 protein: CASSQDQVPGTDSGNTIYF. Written as DNA, the CDR3 is TGTGCCAGCAGCCAAGATCAGGTGCCGGGGACCGACTCTGGAAACACCATATATTTT. Combining the CDR3 with reference TRBV3-1 and TRBJ1-3 gives the whole variable domain DTAVSQTPKYLVTQMGNDKSIKCEQNLGHDTMYWYKQDSKKFLKIMFSYNNKELIINETVPNRFSPKSPDKAHLNLHINSLELGDSAVYFCASSQDQVPGTDSGNTIYFGEGSWLTVV.

The J gene is TRBJ2-5, the V gene TRBV10-3, with D unresolved. The J call is uncertain, as TRBJ2-7 better fits the DNA end. Germline CDR1 ENHRY, CDR2 SYGVKD. CDR3 length: 11 amino acids. For the CDR3, the DNA is TGTGCCATCAGGGGCGCCTACGAGCAGTACTTC. This translates into CAIRGAYEQYF.

Ten or more counts support this clonotype. The chain is built from TRBV5-1 and TRBJ2-5; D ambiguous. Trimming took off 0 bases at V and 4 bases at J, with 10 bases between the two ends. CDR1 SGHRS and CDR2 YFSETQ come from the germline V gene. This CDR3 has 14 residues. CDR3 bases: TGCGCCAGCAGCTTGGCCCCCTTAACAGAGACCCAGTACTTC. Translated, it gives CASSLAPLTETQYF.

This clonotype was observed a few times. The V and J genes are TRBV7-2 and TRBJ2-5; D is ambiguous. From germline, CDR1 is SGHTA and CDR2 FQGNSA. CDR3 length equals 12 residues. Trimming took off 5 bases at V and 11 bases at J, with 15 bases between the two ends. The CDR3 sequence is CASSLVRAEQYF. CDR3 in DNA: TGTGCCAGCAGCCTAGTTAGGGCAGAGCAGTACTTC.

The genes are TRBV9 and TRBJ2-4; 7 positions agree with TRBD2. The CDR3 sequence is 15 residues long. Germline V CDR1 and CDR2: SGDLS, YYNGEE. V shed 4 bases, J shed 8 bases, and the junction held 12 bases outside the gene matches. The CDR3 region has the DNA TGTGCCAGCAGCCAGGGCGGGGGAGAACCTCACATTCAGTACTTC. This encodes CASSQGGGEPHIQYF.

As to this clonotype: Compared with germline, one end of the junction differs, possibly owing to a read error. V gene TRBV5-5 combines with J gene TRBJ2-5; TRBD1 aligns across 9 bases. The CDR3 runs to 14 residues. The germline V gene encodes CDR1 SGHKS and CDR2 YYEKEE (reference sequence). CDR3 protein: CASSHGTGQESQYF. DNA of the CDR3: TGTGCCAGCAGCCATGGGACAGGGCAAGAGAGCCAGTACTTC.

The J gene is TRBJ2-5, the V gene TRBV7-2, with TRBD2 matching over 8 bases. The CDR3 extends over 15 amino acids. In germline, CDR1 is SGHTA, CDR2 FQGNSA. Germline trimming cut 8 bases from V and 5 bases from J; bases unmatched to any gene: 13. The CDR3 loop is CASAPTAGEEETQYF. The CDR3 coding sequence is TGTGCCAGCGCCCCTACAGCGGGAGAGGAGGAGACCCAGTACTTC.

In its sample, this clonotype was seen a few times. The genes are TRBV4-3 and TRBJ2-5; the D gene is possibly TRBD1 (6 bases). The CDR3 contains 15 residues. V dropped 1 base and J dropped 4 bases, with 13 bases sitting between them. Germline lookup yields CDR1 LGHNA and CDR2 YSLEER. The DNA for the CDR3 is TGCGCCAGCAGCCAAGCACAGGGATGGGCAGAGACCCAGTACTTC. This gives the protein CASSQAQGWAETQYF.

The rearrangement joins TRBV11-2 to TRBJ1-2; 7 bases match TRBD1. The junction had 9 bases not matched to a gene; V was cut back by 5 bases and J by 6 bases. The CDR3 is made up of 14 amino acids. CDR1 and CDR2 (germline): SGHAT, FQNNGV. The CDR3 DNA follows: TGTGCCAGCAGCACTACCGGGACAGAAGATGGCTACACCTTC. Its translation is CASSTTGTEDGYTF.